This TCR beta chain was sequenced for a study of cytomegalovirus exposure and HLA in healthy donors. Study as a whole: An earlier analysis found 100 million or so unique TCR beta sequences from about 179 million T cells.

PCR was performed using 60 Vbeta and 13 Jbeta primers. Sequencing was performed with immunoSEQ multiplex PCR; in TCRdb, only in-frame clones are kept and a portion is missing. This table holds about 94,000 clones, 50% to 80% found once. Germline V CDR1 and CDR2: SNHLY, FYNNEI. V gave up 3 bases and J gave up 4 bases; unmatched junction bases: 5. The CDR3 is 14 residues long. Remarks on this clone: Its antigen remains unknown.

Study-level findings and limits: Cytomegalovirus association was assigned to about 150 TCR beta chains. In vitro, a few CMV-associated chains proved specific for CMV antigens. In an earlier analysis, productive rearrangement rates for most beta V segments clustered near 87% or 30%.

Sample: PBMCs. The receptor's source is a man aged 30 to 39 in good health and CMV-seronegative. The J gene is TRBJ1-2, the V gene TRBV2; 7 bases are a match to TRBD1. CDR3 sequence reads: CASSESRGLYGYTF. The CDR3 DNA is TGTGCCAGCAGTGAGTCTAGGGGGCTCTATGGCTACACCTTC.